A selection of T cell receptor beta chains follows, all from one sample in a study of PD-1 blockade in classical Hodgkin lymphoma. Only in-frame clones appear in the TCRdb table, and some are missing; sequencing was by immunoSEQ multiplex PCR. The repertoire holds fewer than 110,000 clones, 75% to 90% seen once, with approximately 6.3% in the top ten. Specimen: peripheral blood mononuclear cells (PBMCs), collected before the second cycle of nivolumab. The source of these receptors is a human donor with classical Hodgkin lymphoma. The CDR3 runs from the conserved cysteine through the conserved F or W. D genes are given only for firm matches. The size of a clone is reported for some rows only, either as once, few or many, or as a class for expanded clones.

clone size: -
D gene: -
V gene: TRBV25-1
J gene: TRBJ1-1
CDR3 protein: CASSESPGPTEAFF
CDR3 DNA: TGTGCCAGCAGTGAATCCCCAGGGCCCACTGAAGCTTTCTTT

clone size: -
D gene: TRBD1
V gene: TRBV18
J gene: TRBJ1-6
CDR3 protein: CASSPTGQSDSPLHF
CDR3 DNA: TGTGCCAGCTCACCGACAGGGCAGTCCGATTCACCCCTCCACTTT

clone size: -
D gene: TRBD1
V gene: TRBV5-6
J gene: TRBJ1-1
CDR3 protein: CASSFRGLSNTEAFF
CDR3 DNA: TGTGCCAGCAGCTTTAGGGGGCTCTCGAACACTGAAGCTTTCTTT

clone size: -
D gene: -
V gene: TRBV2
J gene: TRBJ1-2
CDR3 protein: CASSEGQPFYGYTF
CDR3 DNA: TGTGCCAGCAGTGAAGGACAGCCCTTCTATGGCTACACCTTC

clone size: -
D gene: -
V gene: TRBV19
J gene: TRBJ1-5
CDR3 protein: CASSVQRGNQPQHF
CDR3 DNA: TGTGCCAGTAGTGTCCAACGGGGGAATCAGCCCCAGCATTTT

clone size: -
D gene: -
V gene: TRBV6-5
J gene: TRBJ2-1
CDR3 protein: CASSEVRTDEQFF
CDR3 DNA: TGTGCCAGCAGTGAAGTTAGAACGGATGAGCAGTTCTTC

clone size: -
D gene: -
V gene: TRBV4-3
J gene: TRBJ2-1
CDR3 protein: CASSQDGDDEQFF
CDR3 DNA: TGCGCCAGCAGCCAAGATGGGGACGATGAGCAGTTCTTC

clone size: -
D gene: -
V gene: TRBV2
J gene: TRBJ1-2
CDR3 protein: CASSELGQTSGYTF
CDR3 DNA: TGTGCCAGCAGTGAATTAGGACAGACCTCCGGCTACACCTTC

clone size: -
D gene: -
V gene: TRBV18
J gene: TRBJ2-7
CDR3 protein: CASSRDYEQYF
CDR3 DNA: TGTGCCAGCTCACGGGACTACGAGCAGTACTTC

clone size: once
D gene: -
V gene: TRBV15
J gene: TRBJ2-3
CDR3 protein: CATQGQITDTQYF
CDR3 DNA: TGTGCCACCCAAGGACAAATCACAGATACGCAGTATTTT

clone size: -
D gene: -
V gene: TRBV28
J gene: TRBJ1-5
CDR3 protein: CASSFWDQPQHF
CDR3 DNA: TGTGCCAGCAGTTTCTGGGATCAGCCCCAGCATTTT

clone size: -
D gene: -
V gene: TRBV11-3
J gene: TRBJ1-1
CDR3 protein: CASSLHMNTEAFF
CDR3 DNA: TGTGCCAGCAGCTTGCACATGAACACTGAAGCTTTCTTT

clone size: once
D gene: TRBD2
V gene: TRBV7-9
J gene: TRBJ2-2
CDR3 protein: CASSLDGGAAGELFF
CDR3 DNA: TGTGCCAGCAGCTTGGACGGGGGGGCCGCCGGGGAGCTGTTTTTT

clone size: -
D gene: -
V gene: TRBV5-6
J gene: TRBJ2-3
CDR3 protein: CASSLLDTQYF
CDR3 DNA: TGTGCCAGCAGCTTGTTAGATACGCAGTATTTT

clone size: -
D gene: TRBD1
V gene: TRBV5-3
J gene: TRBJ1-1
CDR3 protein: CARSLEPDRAFEAFF
CDR3 DNA: TGTGCCAGAAGCTTGGAACCGGACAGGGCCTTTGAAGCTTTCTTT

clone size: -
D gene: -
V gene: TRBV19
J gene: TRBJ1-1
CDR3 protein: CASSLDSLMNTEAFF
CDR3 DNA: TGTGCCAGTAGTCTGGACAGTCTCATGAACACTGAAGCTTTCTTT